This TCR beta chain was sequenced during a study of spatial heterogeneity in lung cancer. The wider study: The average count in raw reads for each unique TCR and UMI combination exceeded eight appearances.

Time point meaning: blood at routine non-recurrence follow-up after resection. In each case, whole RNA from tumor, nontumor lung or frozen PBMC was sequenced unsorted. This CDR3 spans 15 amino acids. V lost 3 bases to trimming and J lost 4 bases; unmatched junction nucleotides: 8. The V gene's germline CDR1 is MDHEN and CDR2 SYDVKM. TCRdb reprocessed the 5' RACE reads via MiXCR and lists one record per CDR3 protein. The sample contains under 75,000 distinct CDR3 sequences, roughly 9% of which appear only once. This chain joins TRBV28 and TRBJ2-5, with 7 bases fitting TRBD2. The sequence was obtained from a female donor with early-stage non-small cell lung cancer. This specimen consisted of PBMCs, obtained at follow-up. The CDR3 DNA sequence: TGTGCCAGCAGTTTCGCGGGAGAGTCAGCAGAGACCCAGTACTTC. Its protein product is CASSFAGESAETQYF.